This T cell receptor (beta chain) was identified during a study of T cells in Graves' hyperthyroidism and ophthalmopathy. The V end lost 2 bases, the J end lost 5 bases, and 6 bases lay between the germline ends. CDR3 size: 12 residues. RNA transcripts provided the source from which TCR beta CDR3 regions were amplified. First-round RT-PCR targeting the TCR CDR3 was performed with the HTBI primer set. TCRdb re-called the multiplex PCR reads through MiXCR, storing one row per CDR3 protein. The table has roughly 700,000 distinct CDR3 sequences, 35% seen once. Sequencing input: blood. This clonotype was obtained from a woman aged 40 to 50 with Graves' hyperthyroidism. The chain joins TRBV12-3 or TRBV12-4 to TRBJ1-2; no clear D. This CDR3 is CASSLRMYGYTF. DNA for the CDR3: TGTGCCAGCAGTTTACGTATGTATGGCTACACCTTC.